This TCR beta chain was sequenced during a study of radiotherapy plus CTLA-4 blockade in lung cancer. Study in general: Objective response rate was around 20%; disease control rate, 25% to 35%. Study results and caveats: With interferon-beta, early dynamics of blood T cell clones were reported to best predict response.

TCRdb's copy holds only in-frame clones and misses some; the assay was immunoSEQ multiplex PCR. In the table there are roughly 90,000 clones, under 80% of which are singletons. In this sample, this clone turned up a few times. Its antigen is undetermined. The CDR3 totals 15 residues. Germline V gives CDR1 LNHDA, CDR2 SQIVND (reference sequence). The V end lost 7 bases, the J end lost 1 base, and 16 bases lay between the germline ends. The sequence derives from a human donor with non-small cell lung cancer who had a partial response to radiotherapy plus ipilimumab. Some clones in this sample may be carry-over from other donors' samples. The chain joins TRBV19 to TRBJ1-1, with D possibly being TRBD1 (6 bases). Here the sequenced sample was peripheral blood, taken from a patient treated with radiotherapy plus ipilimumab. CDR3 DNA sequence: TGTGCCAGTATCCCGACAGGTTCCAGGAACACTGAAGCTTTCTTT. This codes for CASIPTGSRNTEAFF.